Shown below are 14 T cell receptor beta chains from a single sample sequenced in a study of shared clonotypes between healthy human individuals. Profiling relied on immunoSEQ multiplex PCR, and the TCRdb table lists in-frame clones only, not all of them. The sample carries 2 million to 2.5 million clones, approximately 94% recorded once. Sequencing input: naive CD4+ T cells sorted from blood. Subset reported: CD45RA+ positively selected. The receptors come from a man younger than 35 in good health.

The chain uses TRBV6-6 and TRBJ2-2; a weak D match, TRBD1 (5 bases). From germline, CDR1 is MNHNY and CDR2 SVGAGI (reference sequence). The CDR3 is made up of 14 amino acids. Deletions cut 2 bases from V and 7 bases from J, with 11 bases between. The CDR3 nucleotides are TGTGCCAGCAGTTACGTCAGGGAAGACGGGGAGCTGTTTTTT. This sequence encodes CASSYVREDGELFF.

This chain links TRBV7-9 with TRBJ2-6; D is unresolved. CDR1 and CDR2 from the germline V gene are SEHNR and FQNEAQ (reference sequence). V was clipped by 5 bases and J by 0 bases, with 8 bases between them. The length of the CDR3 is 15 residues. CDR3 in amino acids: CASSNSYSGANVLTF. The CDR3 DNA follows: TGTGCCAGCAGCAATTCTTACTCTGGGGCCAACGTCCTGACTTTC.

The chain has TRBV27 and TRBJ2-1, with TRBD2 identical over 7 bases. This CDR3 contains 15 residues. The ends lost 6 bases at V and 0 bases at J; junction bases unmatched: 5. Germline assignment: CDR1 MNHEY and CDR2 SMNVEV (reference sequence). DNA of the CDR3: TGTGCCAGCAGGCGAGGGACTAACTCCTACAATGAGCAGTTCTTC. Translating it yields CASRRGTNSYNEQFF.

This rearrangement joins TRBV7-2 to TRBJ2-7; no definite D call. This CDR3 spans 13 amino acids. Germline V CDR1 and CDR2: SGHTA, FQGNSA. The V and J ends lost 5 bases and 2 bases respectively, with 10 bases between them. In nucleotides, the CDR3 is TGTGCCAGCAGCAGAGACGCCGCCTACGAGCAGTACTTC. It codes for CASSRDAAYEQYF.

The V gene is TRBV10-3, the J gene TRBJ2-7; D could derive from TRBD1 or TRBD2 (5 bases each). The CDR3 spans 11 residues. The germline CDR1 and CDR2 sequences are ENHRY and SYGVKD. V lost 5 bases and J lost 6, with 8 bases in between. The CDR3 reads CAISSGSEQYF. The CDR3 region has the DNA TGTGCCATCAGTTCAGGGAGCGAGCAGTACTTC.

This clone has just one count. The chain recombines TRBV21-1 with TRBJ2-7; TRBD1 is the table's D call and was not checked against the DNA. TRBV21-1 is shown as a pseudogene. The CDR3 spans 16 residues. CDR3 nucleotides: TGTGCCAGCAGCCCAAAGCAGGGCAGGGAACGGAACGAGCAGTACTTC. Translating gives CASSPKQGRERNEQYF.

DNA for the CDR3: TGTGCCAGCAGCCCAAACGCCCCGGGACAGGGGAGTGACATTCAGTACTTC. Translation: CASSPNAPGQGSDIQYF. The chain carries TRBV11-2 and TRBJ2-4, with 10 bases identical to TRBD1. V lost 5 bases, J lost 8 bases, and 15 bases stayed unmatched. This CDR3 comprises 17 residues. Germline-derived CDR1 and CDR2 are SGHAT and FQNNGV. The complete variable domain, with remaining parts taken from reference TRBV11-2 and TRBJ2-4, reads EAGVAQSPRYKIIEKRQSVAFWCNPISGHATLYWYQQILGQGPKLLIQFQNNGVVDDSQLPKDRFSAERLKGVDSTLKIQPAKLEDSAVYLCASSPNAPGQGSDIQYFGAGTRLSVL.

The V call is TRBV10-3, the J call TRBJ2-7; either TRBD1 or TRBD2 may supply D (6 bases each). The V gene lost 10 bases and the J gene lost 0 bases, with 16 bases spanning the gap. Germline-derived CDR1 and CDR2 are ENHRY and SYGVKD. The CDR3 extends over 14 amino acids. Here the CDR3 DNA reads TGTGCCACGGGGGCGGGAACCCACTCCTACGAGCAGTACTTC. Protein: CATGAGTHSYEQYF.

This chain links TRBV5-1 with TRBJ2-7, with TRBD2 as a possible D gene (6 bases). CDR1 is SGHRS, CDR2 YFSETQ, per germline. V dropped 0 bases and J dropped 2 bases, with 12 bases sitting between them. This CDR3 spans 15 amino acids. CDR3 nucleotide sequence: TGCGCCAGCAGCTTGGTTCCAGCGGGTACCTACGAGCAGTACTTC. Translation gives CASSLVPAGTYEQYF.

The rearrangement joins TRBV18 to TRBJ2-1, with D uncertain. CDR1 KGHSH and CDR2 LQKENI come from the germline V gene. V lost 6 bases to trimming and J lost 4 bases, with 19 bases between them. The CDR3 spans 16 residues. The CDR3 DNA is TGTGCCAGCTCGGTCCGGACCGCAAACACTTACAATGAGCAGTTCTTC. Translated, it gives CASSVRTANTYNEQFF.

The CDR3 sequence is CASSISRQSSHEQYF. The CDR3 DNA sequence: TGTGCCAGTAGTATCTCGCGACAGAGCTCACACGAGCAGTACTTC. This chain connects TRBV19 to TRBJ2-7; D might be TRBD1 (5 bases). The CDR3 runs to 15 residues. Germline V gene data show CDR1 as LNHDA and CDR2 as SQIVND (reference sequence). V gave up 3 bases and J gave up 5 bases, with 17 bases separating them.

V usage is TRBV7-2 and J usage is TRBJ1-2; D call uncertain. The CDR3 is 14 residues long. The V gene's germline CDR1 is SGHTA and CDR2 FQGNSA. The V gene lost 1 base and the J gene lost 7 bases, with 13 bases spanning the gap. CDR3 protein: CASSLEGWSAGYTF. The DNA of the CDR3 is TGTGCCAGCAGCTTAGAGGGCTGGAGTGCTGGCTACACCTTC.

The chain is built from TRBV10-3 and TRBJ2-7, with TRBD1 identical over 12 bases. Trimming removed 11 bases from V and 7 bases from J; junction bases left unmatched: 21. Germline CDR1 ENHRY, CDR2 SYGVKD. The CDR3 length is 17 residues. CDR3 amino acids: CASTQINPGQGAGEQYF. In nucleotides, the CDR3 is TGTGCCTCGACCCAAATAAATCCGGGACAGGGGGCTGGGGAGCAGTACTTC.

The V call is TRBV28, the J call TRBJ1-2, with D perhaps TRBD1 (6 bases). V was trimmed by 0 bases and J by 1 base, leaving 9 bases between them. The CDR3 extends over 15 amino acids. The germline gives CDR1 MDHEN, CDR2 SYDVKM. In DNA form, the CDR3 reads TGTGCCAGCAGTTTATGGGACAGCTTTAACTATGGCTACACCTTC. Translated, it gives CASSLWDSFNYGYTF.